The 17 T cell receptor beta chains given below trace back to one sample, sequenced in a study of PD-1 blockade in classical Hodgkin lymphoma. Relapse was seen in all patients after autologous stem cell transplantation, and brentuximab vedotin exposure was variable. Out of thawed PBMCs, magnetic negative selection purified CD4+ T cells. Profiling relied on immunoSEQ multiplex PCR, and the TCRdb table lists in-frame clones only, not all of them. The sample lists around 17,000 clones, around four fifths occurring once. Here the sequenced sample was CD4+ T cells from blood, taken at baseline. These receptors were obtained from a human donor with classical Hodgkin lymphoma.

The J gene is TRBJ1-6, the V gene TRBV9; the D gene is possibly TRBD1 (6 bases). V was cut by 4 bases and J by 0 bases, with 11 bases left in between. This CDR3 is 16 amino acids long. CDR1 and CDR2 from the germline V gene are SGDLS and YYNGEE. CDR3 bases: TGTGCCAGCAGCCTACAGGGCAGCTCCTATAATTCACCCCTCCACTTT. It translates to CASSLQGSSYNSPLHF.

V and J are TRBV18 and TRBJ2-5; 10 nucleotides agree with TRBD2. Germline assignment: CDR1 KGHSH and CDR2 LQKENI. The CDR3 extends over 15 amino acids. V shed 2 bases, J shed 4 bases, and the junction held 4 bases outside the gene matches. The CDR3 bases are TGTGCCAGCTCACCAAATAGCGGGAGGCTAGAGACCCAGTACTTC. It specifies CASSPNSGRLETQYF.

The V and J genes are TRBV10-3 and TRBJ1-5; TRBD1 might be the D (6 bases). Trimming took off 4 bases at V and 0 bases at J, with 13 bases between the two ends. The CDR3 is made up of 16 amino acids. CDR1 ENHRY and CDR2 SYGVKD come from the germline V gene. The CDR3 region has the DNA TGTGCCATCAGTGGGGGGGGGCCGATTAGCAATCAGCCCCAGCATTTT. It is translated as CAISGGGPISNQPQHF.

This chain joins TRBV23-1 and TRBJ2-5; perhaps TRBD2 as D (6 bases). TRBV23-1 is classed as an ORF, of uncertain function. Trimming left V 0 bases short and J 4 bases short, with 15 bases between. The CDR3 is 16 amino acids. CDR3 residues: CASSQSGRGGVETQYF. DNA for the CDR3: TGCGCCAGCAGTCAATCGGGGCGGGGAGGAGTAGAGACCCAGTACTTC.

V usage is TRBV15 and J usage is TRBJ2-5; D is unresolved. The CDR3 extends over 15 amino acids. The germline V and J ends were trimmed by 0 bases and 1 base, with 9 bases remaining between them. Germline loops: CDR1 LNHNV, CDR2 YYDKDF (reference sequence). As DNA, the CDR3 is TGTGCCACCAGCAGAGATGGCAGGCTCCAAGAGACCCAGTACTTC. Amino acids: CATSRDGRLQETQYF.

This sequence joins TRBV6-4 and TRBJ1-5; D not certain. CDR1 and CDR2 (germline): MRHNA, SNTAGT. The CDR3 extends over 17 amino acids. V was cut by 1 base and J by 2 bases, with 15 bases left in between. The CDR3 sequence: CASSDYGRPRGNQPQHF. For the CDR3, the DNA is TGTGCCAGCAGTGACTACGGCAGGCCTCGGGGCAATCAGCCCCAGCATTTT.

The chain uses TRBV6-6 and TRBJ1-2, with D perhaps matching TRBD1 (6 bases). This CDR3 region has 13 residues. V lost 11 bases, J lost 5 bases, and 18 bases lay in between. Germline V gene sequence: CDR1 MNHNY, CDR2 SVGAGI (reference sequence). In DNA form, the CDR3 reads TGTGCCGGACGGGACACTGGAACGTATGGCTACACCTTC. Translated, it gives CAGRDTGTYGYTF.

The V and J genes are TRBV28 and TRBJ1-5, with 9 bases lining up with TRBD1. The CDR3 loop spans 17 amino acids. Germline CDR1 reads MDHEN; CDR2 reads SYDVKM. The ends lost 4 bases at V and 1 base at J; junction bases unmatched: 8. CDR3: CASSSLRQGGSNQPQHF. CDR3 coding DNA: TGTGCCAGCAGTTCCCTCCGACAGGGGGGAAGCAATCAGCCCCAGCATTTT.

V gene TRBV4-2 combines with J gene TRBJ2-7; unclear D gene. Trimming removed 0 bases from V and 0 bases from J, with 9 bases in between. Germline CDR1 reads LGHNA; CDR2 reads YNFKEQ. This CDR3 comprises 15 residues. DNA for the CDR3: TGTGCCAGCAGCCAAGAAGCGCGGACCTCCTACGAGCAGTACTTC. Protein sequence: CASSQEARTSYEQYF.

The table lists this clone with a few counts. The rearrangement uses TRBV27 and TRBJ1-2; weak D call: TRBD1 (5 bases). Germline V gene lookup returns CDR1 MNHEY and CDR2 SMNVEV (reference sequence). This CDR3 spans 13 amino acids. Trimming cost V 5 bases and J 6 bases, with 13 bases left between them. The CDR3 DNA follows: TGTGCCAGCAGTATCACAGGAACGGATGGCTACACCTTC. This encodes CASSITGTDGYTF.

This sequence joins TRBV10-3 and TRBJ2-7, with 9 bases lining up with TRBD2. The CDR3 has 14 amino acids. Trimming at V came to 8 bases and at J to 3 bases, leaving 8 bases not matched to a gene. Germline loops: CDR1 ENHRY, CDR2 SYGVKD. The CDR3 DNA reads TGTGCCATCGGTAGCGGGAGTACGGGCTACGAGCAGTACTTC. Its protein product is CAIGSGSTGYEQYF.

V gene TRBV6-5 combines with J gene TRBJ2-7; 7 bases fit TRBD2. The CDR3 spans 15 residues. Germline CDR1 MNHEY, CDR2 SVGAGI. With 5 bases clipped from V and 3 bases from J, the junction kept 10 bases outside the gene matches. CDR3 bases: TGTGCCAGCAGTCGGGACTATTCTCCCGACTACGAGCAGTACTTC. Translating gives CASSRDYSPDYEQYF.

The J gene is TRBJ1-5, the V gene TRBV30; 9 positions match TRBD1. This CDR3 is 14 amino acids long. Germline CDR1 is GTSNPN and CDR2 is SVGIG (reference sequence). V was clipped by 4 bases and J by 6 bases; unmatched bases: 7. CDR3 nucleotides: TGTGCCTGGACCAGGGGACAGGGAGGTCAGCCCCAGCATTTT. This codes for CAWTRGQGGQPQHF.

V gene TRBV2 combines with J gene TRBJ2-5, with D perhaps matching TRBD1 (9 bases). Trimming pared 8 bases from V and 2 bases from J, leaving 21 bases between. This CDR3 region has 16 residues. Germline-derived CDR1 and CDR2 are SNHLY and FYNNEI. CDR3 nucleotides: TGTGCCAGCTTCGGGGGGGACAGGGACACTCAAGAGACCCAGTACTTC. Its translation is CASFGGDRDTQETQYF.

The chain carries TRBV28 and TRBJ2-7, with D possibly being TRBD2 (6 bases). V gave up 6 bases and J gave up 4 bases, with 22 bases separating them. This CDR3 region has 16 residues. CDR1 MDHEN and CDR2 SYDVKM come from the germline V gene. The CDR3 loop is CASRGTDGGRLYEQYF. Written as DNA, the CDR3 is TGTGCCAGCAGAGGGACTGACGGGGGTAGACTTTACGAGCAGTACTTC.

This chain joins TRBV12-5 and TRBJ2-2; 7 positions agree with TRBD1. V shed 6 bases, J shed 4 bases, and the junction held 8 bases outside the gene matches. Germline lookup yields CDR1 LGHNT and CDR2 FRNRAP. This CDR3 is 15 amino acids long. In nucleotides, the CDR3 is TGTGCTAGTGGGCCTTTGGGACAGAGCACCGGGGAGCTGTTTTTT. This encodes CASGPLGQSTGELFF. Variable domain in full (rest from reference TRBV12-5 and TRBJ2-2): DARVTQTPRHKVTEMGQEVTMRCQPILGHNTVFWYRQTMMQGLELLAYFRNRAPLDDSGMPKDRFSAEMPDATLATLKIQPSEPRDSAVYFCASGPLGQSTGELFFGEGSRLTVL.

The rearrangement joins TRBV9 to TRBJ2-7; no reliable D call. This CDR3 contains 11 residues. Trimming removed 4 bases from V and 4 bases from J, with 6 bases in between. CDR1 is SGDLS and CDR2 is YYNGEE in the germline V gene. The CDR3 DNA reads TGTGCCAGCAGCTCTTCTTACGAGCAGTACTTC. Its translation: CASSSSYEQYF.